Included here is one T cell receptor (beta chain) sequence, with context. The antigen is unknown. The data originate from a study of Ad26.COV2.S vaccination and SARS-CoV-2 variants. As for the study in general: Ad26.COV2.S, an intramuscular injection, was given once or twice 56 days apart. Points from the study as a whole: Spike-specific TCR breadth ran higher among vaccine recipients than placebo recipients. In vaccinated individuals, spike-specific CD8+ and CD4+ T cell responses reportedly displayed substantial breadth.

Treatment meaning: some 20 received Ad26.COV2.S at low or high dose, single or two shots; about 5 received placebo; per-sample allocation not given. On day 63 after the first injection, vaccine and placebo recipients gave samples. The vaccine delivered Wuhan-strain SARS-CoV-2 spike through an Ad26 vector. Per germline, CDR1 LNHDA and CDR2 SQIVND (reference sequence). The CDR3 extends over 14 amino acids. The V segment lost 3 bases and the J segment 4 bases; nucleotides outside the gene matches: 5. Assay: immunoSEQ multiplex PCR; the TCRdb copy retains only in-frame clones and omits some. The sample records hundreds of thousands of clones, roughly 89% being singletons.

This TCR came from a person aged 18-65 years who received the Ad26.COV2.S COVID-19 vaccine or a placebo. The sample here was peripheral blood, taken in a trial of Ad26.COV2.S vaccine versus placebo. V gene TRBV19 combines with J gene TRBJ2-7; TRBD1 matches at 8 bases. For the CDR3, the DNA is TGTGCCAGTAGTATCGGGACAGGTGGGTACGAGCAGTACTTC. It translates to CASSIGTGGYEQYF.